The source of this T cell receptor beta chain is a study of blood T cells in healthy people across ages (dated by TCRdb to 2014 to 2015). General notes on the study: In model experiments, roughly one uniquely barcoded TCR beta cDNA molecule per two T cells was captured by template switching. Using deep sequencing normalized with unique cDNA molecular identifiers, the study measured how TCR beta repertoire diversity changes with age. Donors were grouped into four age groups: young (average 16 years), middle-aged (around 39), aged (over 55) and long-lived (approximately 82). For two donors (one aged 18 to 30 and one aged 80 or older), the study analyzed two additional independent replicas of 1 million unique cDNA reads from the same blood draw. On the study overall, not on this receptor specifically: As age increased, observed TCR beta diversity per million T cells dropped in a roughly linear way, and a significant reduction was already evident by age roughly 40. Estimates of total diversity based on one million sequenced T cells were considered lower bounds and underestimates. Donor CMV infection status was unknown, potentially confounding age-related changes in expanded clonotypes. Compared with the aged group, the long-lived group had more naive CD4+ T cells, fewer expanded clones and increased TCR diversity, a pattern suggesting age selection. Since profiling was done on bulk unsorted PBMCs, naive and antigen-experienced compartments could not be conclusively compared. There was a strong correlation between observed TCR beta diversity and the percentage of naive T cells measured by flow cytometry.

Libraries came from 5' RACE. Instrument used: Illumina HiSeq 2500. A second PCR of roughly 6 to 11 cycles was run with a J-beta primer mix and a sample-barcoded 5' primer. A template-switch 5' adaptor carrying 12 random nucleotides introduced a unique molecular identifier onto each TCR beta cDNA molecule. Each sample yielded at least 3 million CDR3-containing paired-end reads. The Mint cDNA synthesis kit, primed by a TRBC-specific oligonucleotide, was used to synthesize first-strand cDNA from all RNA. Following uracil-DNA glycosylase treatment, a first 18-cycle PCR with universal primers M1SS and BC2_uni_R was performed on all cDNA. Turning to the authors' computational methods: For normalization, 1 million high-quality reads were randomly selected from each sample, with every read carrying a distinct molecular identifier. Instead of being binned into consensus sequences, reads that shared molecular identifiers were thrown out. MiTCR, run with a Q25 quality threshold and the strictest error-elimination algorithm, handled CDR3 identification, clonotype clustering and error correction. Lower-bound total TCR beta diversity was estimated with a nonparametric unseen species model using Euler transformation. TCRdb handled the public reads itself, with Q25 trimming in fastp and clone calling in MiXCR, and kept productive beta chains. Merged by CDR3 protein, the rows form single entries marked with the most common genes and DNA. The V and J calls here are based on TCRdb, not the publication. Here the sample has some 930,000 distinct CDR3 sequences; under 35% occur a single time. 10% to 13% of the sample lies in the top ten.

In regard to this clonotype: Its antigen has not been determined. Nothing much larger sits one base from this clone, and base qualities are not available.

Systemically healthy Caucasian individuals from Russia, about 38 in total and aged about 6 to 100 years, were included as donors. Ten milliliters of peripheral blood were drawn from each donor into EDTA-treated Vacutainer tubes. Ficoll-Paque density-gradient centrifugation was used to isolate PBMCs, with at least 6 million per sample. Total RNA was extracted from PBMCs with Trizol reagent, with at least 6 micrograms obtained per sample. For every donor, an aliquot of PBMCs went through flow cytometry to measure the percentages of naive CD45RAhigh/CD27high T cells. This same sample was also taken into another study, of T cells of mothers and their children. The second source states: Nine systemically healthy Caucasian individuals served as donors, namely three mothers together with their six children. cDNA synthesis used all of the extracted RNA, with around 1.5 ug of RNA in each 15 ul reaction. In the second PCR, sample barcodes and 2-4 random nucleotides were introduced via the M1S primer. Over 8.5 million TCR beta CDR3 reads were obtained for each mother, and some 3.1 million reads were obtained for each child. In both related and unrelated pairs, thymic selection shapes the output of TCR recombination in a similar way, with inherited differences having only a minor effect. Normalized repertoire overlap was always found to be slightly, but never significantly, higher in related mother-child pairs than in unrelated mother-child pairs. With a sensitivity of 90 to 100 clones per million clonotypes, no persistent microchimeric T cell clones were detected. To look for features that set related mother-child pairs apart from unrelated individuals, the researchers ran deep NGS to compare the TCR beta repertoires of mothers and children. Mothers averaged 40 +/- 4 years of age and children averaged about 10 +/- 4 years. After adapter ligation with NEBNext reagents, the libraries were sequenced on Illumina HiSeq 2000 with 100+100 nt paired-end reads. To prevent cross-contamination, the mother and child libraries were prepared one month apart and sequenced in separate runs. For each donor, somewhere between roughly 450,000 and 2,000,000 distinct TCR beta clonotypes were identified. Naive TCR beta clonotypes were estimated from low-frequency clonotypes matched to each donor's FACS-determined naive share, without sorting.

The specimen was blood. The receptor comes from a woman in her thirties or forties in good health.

In nucleotide form, the sequence is TGTGCCAGCAGCTATTCGACGGCGTTACAAGAGACCCAGTACTTC. Translated, it reads CASSYSTALQETQYF. In this chain, TRBV11-2 is recombined with TRBJ2-5; the D gene identity is not certain. In the germline V gene, CDR1 corresponds to SGHAT and CDR2 to FQNNGV. V gives up 4 bases and J gives up 2 bases, and the segment between their germline ends measures 14 bases. The CDR3 spans 15 residues, from the cysteine through the phenylalanine. The only DNA kept is the CDR3, 45 bases in frame from the first base.